What follows are 30 T cell receptor beta chains derived from one specimen sequenced in a study of CD8 T cells in Susac syndrome. An amount of RNA that ranged from 0.5 to 1 ug was reverse transcribed with random hexamers. One entry per CDR3 protein, called by TCRdb with MiXCR from the immunoSEQ multiplex PCR reads. The data show some 110,000 distinct CDR3 sequences, 94% seen once. Material: CD8+ T cells from PBMCs. The source of these receptors is a human donor with Susac syndrome.

The rearrangement links TRBV6-1 to TRBJ1-1; possibly TRBD1 for D (5 bases). CDR3 length: 15 amino acids. The germline V gene encodes CDR1 MNHNS and CDR2 SASEGT. V shed 7 bases and J shed 4 bases, with 19 bases lying between them. This CDR3 is CASTPGGYQGTEAFF. CDR3 nucleotide sequence: TGTGCCAGCACCCCCGGGGGGTATCAGGGCACTGAAGCTTTCTTT.

The gene calls are TRBV25-1 and TRBJ1-4; 10 bases line up with TRBD1. V gave up 8 bases and J gave up 7 bases; unmatched junction bases: 10. Germline CDR1 and CDR2: MGHDK and SYGVNS. CDR3 length equals 15 residues. DNA for the CDR3: TGTGCCAGCCGTCAGGACAGGGGGGTTCGTGAAAAACTGTTTTTT. Protein sequence: CASRQDRGVREKLFF.

The J gene is TRBJ2-3, the V gene TRBV4-3; D could derive from TRBD1 or TRBD2 (5 bases each). Germline V gives CDR1 LGHNA, CDR2 YSLEER. Trimming shortened V by 4 bases and J by 2 bases, and 10 bases separated the two germline ends. CDR3 length: 14 residues. For the CDR3, the DNA is TGCGCCAGCAGCCTGGGGACCACCACAGATACGCAGTATTTT. This translates into CASSLGTTTDTQYF.

This chain connects TRBV6-2 or TRBV6-3 to TRBJ1-2, with D maybe TRBD1 (6 bases). Trimming stripped 8 bases from V and 5 bases from J, with 12 bases between. The CDR3 has 12 amino acids. Germline values: CDR1 MNHEY, CDR2 SVGEGT. In DNA form, the CDR3 reads TGTGCCAGCGGTCTTACAGGGTATGGCTACACCTTC. Translating it yields CASGLTGYGYTF.

The chain carries TRBV14 and TRBJ2-3; possibly TRBD1 or TRBD2 for D (6 bases each). This CDR3 has 16 amino acids. Trimming removed 2 bases from V and 4 bases from J, with 16 bases in between. CDR1 and CDR2 from the germline V gene are SGHDN and FVKESK. This chain's CDR3 is CASSQTRGGPSDTQYF. The CDR3 DNA is TGTGCCAGCAGCCAAACGAGAGGGGGGCCCTCAGATACGCAGTATTTT.

The rearrangement links TRBV13 to TRBJ2-1; 9 nucleotides align to TRBD2. Looked up from germline, CDR1 is PRHDT and CDR2 is FYEKMQ (reference sequence). The J segment lost 8 bases and the V segment lost 5 bases, leaving 13 bases of the junction unmatched. There are 16 residues in the CDR3. CDR3 coding DNA: TGTGCCAGCAGCCCAGTGGGCGGGGGGGCCGGGTATGAGCAGTTCTTC. Translating gives CASSPVGGGAGYEQFF.

The V gene is TRBV4-1, the J gene TRBJ2-1; 7 bases agree with TRBD2. The J segment lost 1 base and the V segment lost 4 bases, leaving 7 bases of the junction unmatched. This CDR3 is built from 16 residues. Germline V gives CDR1 MGHRA, CDR2 YSYEKL. CDR3 loop: CASSPAGRGSYNEQFF. CDR3 nucleotides: TGCGCCAGCAGCCCCGCCGGGCGGGGGTCCTACAATGAGCAGTTCTTC.

This chain uses TRBV7-3 with TRBJ2-1; 9 nucleotides match TRBD2. The V gene's germline CDR1 is SGHTA and CDR2 FQGTGA. The CDR3 runs 15 residues. With 2 bases clipped from V and 6 bases from J, the junction kept 5 bases outside the gene matches. The CDR3 region has the DNA TGTGCCAGCAGCTTAGGGGCGGGGGGGTTCAATGAGCAGTTCTTC. Translating gives CASSLGAGGFNEQFF.

This clonotype was observed once. The rearrangement joins TRBV7-7 to TRBJ2-7, with D unclear. V shed 1 base and J shed 2 bases, with 9 bases lying between them. The CDR3 sequence is 14 residues long. Germline V gene data show CDR1 as SSHAT and CDR2 as FNYEAQ (reference sequence). CDR3 sequence reads: CASSLGFGAYEQYF. The DNA for the CDR3 is TGTGCCAGCAGCTTAGGTTTTGGGGCCTACGAGCAGTACTTC. Using reference TRBV7-7 and TRBJ2-7 for the parts outside the CDR3, the full variable domain is GAGVSQSPRYKVTKRGQDVTLRCDPISSHATLYWYQQALGQGPEFLTYFNYEAQPDKSGLPSDRFSAERPEGSISTLTIQRTEQRDSAMYRCASSLGFGAYEQYFGPGTRLTVT.

The gene calls are TRBV27 and TRBJ2-7; D gene uncertain. From germline, CDR1 is MNHEY and CDR2 SMNVEV (reference sequence). CDR3 size: 14 residues. The ends were cut back, 2 bases at V and 7 bases at J, with 15 bases in the middle. For the CDR3, the DNA is TGTGCCAGCAGTTTAAGACCTGTAACGGATGAGCAGTACTTC. Its protein is CASSLRPVTDEQYF.

This chain joins TRBV27 and TRBJ1-2; D possibly corresponds to TRBD1 (6 bases). V lost 5 bases to trimming and J lost 6 bases, with 16 bases between them. The length of the CDR3 is 14 residues. Germline CDR1 and CDR2: MNHEY and SMNVEV (reference sequence). The CDR3 here is CASSPTGGRDGYTF. In nucleotides, the CDR3 is TGTGCCAGCAGTCCCACCGGGGGGCGTGATGGCTACACCTTC.

The chain employs TRBV5-6 and TRBJ2-2; D is undetermined. Trimming cost V 8 bases and J 1 base, with 18 bases left between them. Germline lookup yields CDR1 SGHDT and CDR2 YYEEEE. The CDR3 totals 16 residues. The CDR3 DNA is TGTGCCAGTTCAAGGGAACCGTCCCGGAACACCGGGGAGCTGTTTTTT. Its protein product is CASSREPSRNTGELFF.

The CDR3 nucleotides read TGCAGTAAAAGGGACGTACACAATGAGCAGTTCTTC. Translation: CSKRDVHNEQFF. The chain has TRBV29-1 and TRBJ2-1, with D perhaps assigned TRBD1 or TRBD2 (5 bases each). CDR3 length: 12 residues. Germline assignment: CDR1 SQVTM and CDR2 ANQGSEA.

The CDR3 reads CASSPGTDEAFF. CDR3 in DNA: TGTGCCAGCAGCCCCGGGACTGACGAAGCTTTCTTT. This sequence joins TRBV5-4 and TRBJ1-1, with a weak D call TRBD1 (5 bases). V was clipped by 4 bases and J by 8 bases, with 12 bases between them. Germline CDR1 reads SGHNT; CDR2 reads YYREEE (reference sequence). This CDR3 spans 12 amino acids.

The CDR3 coding sequence is TGCGCCAGCAGCTCCGGCCAGAACTACGAGCAGTACTTC. It encodes CASSSGQNYEQYF. The chain links TRBV5-1 to TRBJ2-7; D is ambiguous. The ends were cut back, 3 bases at V and 3 bases at J, with 10 bases in the middle. This CDR3 is built from 13 residues. Germline-derived CDR1 and CDR2 are SGHRS and YFSETQ.

This chain uses TRBV14 with TRBJ2-4; D not resolved. V was trimmed by 1 base and J by 9 bases, leaving 4 bases between them. Germline CDR1 reads SGHDN; CDR2 reads FVKESK. This CDR3 region has 11 residues. CDR3 loop: CASSQGGIQYF. CDR3 nucleotides: TGTGCCAGCAGCCAAGGGGGCATTCAGTACTTC.

V gene TRBV7-6 combines with J gene TRBJ1-1; weak D call: TRBD1 (6 bases). Trimming stripped 5 bases from V and 3 bases from J, with 16 bases between. Germline assignment: CDR1 SGHVS and CDR2 FNYEAQ. This CDR3 comprises 15 residues. The CDR3 spells CASSPWQGRDTEAFF. The CDR3 DNA reads as TGTGCCAGCAGCCCCTGGCAGGGGAGGGACACTGAAGCTTTCTTT.

This clonotype came up once. The chain has TRBV24-1 and TRBJ2-3, with no clear D. V lost 6 bases and J lost 4, with 10 bases in between. This CDR3 contains 13 residues. In germline, CDR1 is KGHDR, CDR2 SFDVKD. CDR3 sequence reads: CATSNRAADTQYF. The CDR3 nucleotides read TGTGCCACCAGTAATCGGGCAGCAGATACGCAGTATTTT.

The chain combines TRBV12-3 or TRBV12-4 with TRBJ2-1, with D perhaps TRBD2 (6 bases). V lost 8 bases to trimming and J lost 8 bases, with 13 bases between them. This CDR3 has 12 residues. CDR3 in DNA: TGTGCCAGCGGACGACTAGTTTATGAGCAGTTCTTC. Protein sequence: CASGRLVYEQFF.

The chain uses TRBV29-1 and TRBJ1-1; 7 bases align to TRBD1. Losses at the gene ends were 6 bases for V and 0 bases for J; bases not matched to a gene: 7. Germline V gene sequence: CDR1 SQVTM, CDR2 ANQGSEA. CDR3 length: 14 residues. The CDR3 bases are TGCAGCGTCGCCCGGGACAGCATGAACACTGAAGCTTTCTTT. Protein product: CSVARDSMNTEAFF. Supplemented by reference TRBV29-1 and TRBJ1-1, the full variable domain reads SAVISQKPSRDICQRGTSLTIQCQVDSQVTMMFWYRQQPGQSLTLIATANQGSEATYESGFVIDKFPISRPNLTFSTLTVSNMSPEDSSIYLCSVARDSMNTEAFFGQGTRLTVV.

The chain recombines TRBV9 with TRBJ2-7; the D is unclear. From germline, CDR1 is SGDLS and CDR2 YYNGEE. Trimming left V 3 bases short and J 6 bases short, with 16 bases between. The CDR3 length is 14 residues. CDR3 sequence (DNA): TGTGCCAGCAGCGGAGGCTCCCCGATGTCCGAGCAGTACTTC. Its protein product is CASSGGSPMSEQYF.

A single count supports this clonotype. The chain has TRBV7-6 and TRBJ2-3; D not resolved. This CDR3 comprises 12 residues. The germline CDR1 and CDR2 sequences are SGHVS and FNYEAQ. V shed 5 bases and J shed 3 bases, with 6 bases lying between them. CDR3 region: CASSRITDTQYF. The CDR3 DNA follows: TGTGCCAGCAGCCGGATTACAGATACGCAGTATTTT.

This clonotype was detected once. The CDR3 here is CASSLWASGQGQETQYF. The CDR3 bases are TGTGCCAGCAGTTTATGGGCCTCGGGACAGGGGCAAGAGACCCAGTACTTC. This rearrangement joins TRBV27 to TRBJ2-5, with 10 bases matching TRBD1. V gave up 1 base and J gave up 2 bases; unmatched junction bases: 7. Germline V gives CDR1 MNHEY, CDR2 SMNVEV (reference sequence). This CDR3 is built from 17 residues.

The chain employs TRBV13 and TRBJ1-1; D might be TRBD1 (6 bases). CDR1 and CDR2 from the germline V gene are PRHDT and FYEKMQ (reference sequence). V dropped 7 bases and J dropped 5 bases, with 14 bases sitting between them. This CDR3 contains 13 residues. The CDR3 loop is CASTLQGGTEAFF. CDR3 nucleotide sequence: TGTGCCAGCACATTACAGGGTGGAACTGAAGCTTTCTTT.

The chain uses TRBV3-1 and TRBJ2-3; D is ambiguous. The V end was cut by 5 bases, the J end by 2 bases, with 14 bases between. The CDR3 totals 15 residues. Germline lookup yields CDR1 LGHDT and CDR2 YNNKEL (reference sequence). CDR3 residues: CASSSGGSLTDTQYF. As DNA, the CDR3 is TGTGCCAGCAGCTCCGGTGGATCCCTCACAGATACGCAGTATTTT.

The V gene is TRBV7-3, the J gene TRBJ2-7, with D possibly TRBD1 on 5 matching bases. The CDR3 loop spans 15 amino acids. V lost 1 base to trimming and J lost 5 bases, with 15 bases between them. Germline CDR1 SGHTA, CDR2 FQGTGA. The CDR3 sequence is CASSLKTAGWDEQYF. CDR3 coding DNA: TGTGCCAGCAGCTTAAAGACGGCAGGGTGGGACGAGCAGTACTTC.

This rearrangement joins TRBV6-2 or TRBV6-3 to TRBJ2-1; no firm D call. The CDR3 length is 12 residues. Trimming pared 0 bases from V and 9 bases from J, leaving 6 bases between. Germline V gene data show CDR1 as MNHEY and CDR2 as SVGEGT. CDR3 region: CASSYSPSEQFF. The CDR3 nucleotides are TGTGCCAGCAGTTACTCCCCGAGTGAGCAGTTCTTC.

V and J are TRBV20-1 and TRBJ2-7, with D tentatively TRBD1 or TRBD2 (5 bases each). The CDR3 spans 14 residues. Germline V gene data show CDR1 as DFQATT and CDR2 as SNEGSKA (reference sequence). V gave up 3 bases and J gave up 7 bases, with 19 bases separating them. CDR3 nucleotide sequence: TGCAGTGCTAGGGGACCCGAATCCCTCTTAGAGCAGTACTTC. Its translation is CSARGPESLLEQYF.

The chain is built from TRBV11-2 and TRBJ1-1, with a tentative D call TRBD1 (5 bases). CDR3 length equals 15 residues. Trimming removed 8 bases from V and 1 base from J, with 17 bases in between. Germline values: CDR1 SGHAT, CDR2 FQNNGV. The chain's CDR3 is CASRQGTSANTEAFF. The CDR3 DNA sequence: TGTGCCAGCCGTCAGGGTACCTCCGCGAACACTGAAGCTTTCTTT.

The CDR3 spells CASSPTGIGAFF. The CDR3 coding sequence is TGTGCCAGCAGCCCTACGGGGATTGGAGCTTTCTTT. V is TRBV14 and J is TRBJ1-1, with unresolved D. V was trimmed by 4 bases and J by 10 bases, leaving 13 bases between them. Germline V lookup: CDR1 SGHDN, CDR2 FVKESK. This CDR3 is 12 amino acids long.